These 20 T cell receptor beta chains originate from one sample sequenced in a study of blood T cells in healthy people across ages. For the second PCR, which ran for about 7 to 11 cycles, a sample-barcoded 5' primer and a J-beta primer mix were used. One entry per CDR3 protein, called by TCRdb with MiXCR from the 5' RACE reads. The sample shows over 1,500,000 distinct CDR3 sequences, more than 35% of them seen only once. The specimen sequenced was blood. Receptors originate from a human donor in good health.

The genes are TRBV4-2 and TRBJ2-7; D uncertain. The CDR3 has 13 residues. Germline V gene data show CDR1 as LGHNA and CDR2 as YNFKEQ. Trimming removed 3 bases from V and 5 bases from J, with 11 bases in between. CDR3 sequence (DNA): TGTGCCAGCAGCCACCAGCTCTCGAACGAGCAGTACTTC. Its protein is CASSHQLSNEQYF.

The rearrangement uses TRBV5-1 and TRBJ2-3; weak D call: TRBD1 (6 bases). The V end was cut by 2 bases, the J end by 6 bases, with 13 bases between. The CDR3 contains 14 residues. The germline CDR1 and CDR2 sequences are SGHRS and YFSETQ. CDR3 coding DNA: TGCGCCAGCAGCTTTAACAGGGCAAGGGATACGCAGTATTTT. Translation gives CASSFNRARDTQYF.

This clonotype was detected a few times. The gene calls are TRBV3-1 and TRBJ2-1; D uncertain. Germline CDR1 LGHDT, CDR2 YNNKEL (reference sequence). CDR3 length: 17 residues. The V end lost 1 base, the J end lost 2 bases, and 15 bases lay between the germline ends. The CDR3 spells CASSQAAGRSPYNEQFF. CDR3 nucleotide sequence: TGTGCCAGCAGCCAAGCTGCTGGGCGGTCGCCCTACAATGAGCAGTTCTTC.

The CDR3 sequence: CASSQDNGGFYEQYF. CDR3 nucleotides: TGTGCCAGCAGCCAAGATAACGGGGGGTTCTACGAGCAGTACTTC. The chain carries TRBV3-1 and TRBJ2-7; 7 nucleotides match TRBD2. With 0 bases clipped from V and 3 bases from J, the junction kept 5 bases outside the gene matches. CDR1 and CDR2 (germline): LGHDT, YNNKEL (reference sequence). This CDR3 comprises 15 residues.

The J gene is TRBJ1-2, the V gene TRBV24-1, with D possibly being TRBD1 (6 bases). The CDR3 has 13 amino acids. V was clipped by 2 bases and J by 8 bases, with 11 bases between them. The germline CDR1 and CDR2 sequences are KGHDR and SFDVKD. In nucleotides, the CDR3 is TGTGCCACCAGTGATTCTACAGGGCTGGGCTACACCTTC. Translated, it gives CATSDSTGLGYTF.

The rearrangement uses TRBV15 and TRBJ2-6; the D gene is possibly TRBD2 (6 bases). Trimming pared 1 base from V and 0 bases from J, leaving 13 bases between. The germline gives CDR1 LNHNV, CDR2 YYDKDF (reference sequence). The CDR3 is 18 amino acids. In DNA, the CDR3 is TGTGCCACCAGCAGAGGCCGGAGGGCCCTCTCTGGGGCCAACGTCCTGACTTTC. Protein: CATSRGRRALSGANVLTF.

The genes are TRBV20-1 and TRBJ2-1; 10 bases are shared with TRBD2. Per germline, CDR1 DFQATT and CDR2 SNEGSKA (reference sequence). The CDR3 length is 16 residues. With V trimmed by 3 bases and J by 6 bases, 11 bases remained unmatched. The CDR3 DNA reads as TGCAGTGCTAGGGCTAGCGGGGGTGTAGGGCTCAATGAGCAGTTCTTC. Translation gives CSARASGGVGLNEQFF.

For the CDR3, the DNA is TGCGCCAGCAGCCATACAGACAGATTTCCCTACGAGCAGTACTTC. It is translated as CASSHTDRFPYEQYF. This chain links TRBV4-3 with TRBJ2-7; D perhaps matches TRBD1 (5 bases). V dropped 3 bases and J dropped 2 bases, with 14 bases sitting between them. The CDR3 is 15 amino acids. In germline, CDR1 is LGHNA, CDR2 YSLEER.

Written as DNA, the CDR3 is TGTGCCAGCAGTACCCCGACTCGACCGTACACTGAAGCTTTCTTT. It codes for CASSTPTRPYTEAFF. The V and J genes are TRBV6-2 or TRBV6-3 and TRBJ1-1; D gene unclear. This CDR3 has 15 amino acids. Germline values: CDR1 MNHEY, CDR2 SVGEGT. With 5 bases removed from V and 3 bases from J, the gap between germline ends came to 16 bases.

This clonotype turned up a few times. CDR3 residues: CASSFASTQGQGYGYTF. Written as DNA, the CDR3 is TGTGCCAGCAGTTTTGCCAGCACACAGGGTCAGGGCTATGGCTACACCTTC. The chain links TRBV28 to TRBJ1-2; tentative D call: TRBD1 (6 bases). Trimming pared 3 bases from V and 4 bases from J, leaving 21 bases between. Germline CDR1 MDHEN, CDR2 SYDVKM. The CDR3 extends over 17 amino acids.

The chain employs TRBV12-3 or TRBV12-4 and TRBJ1-1, with TRBD1 identical over 7 bases. The junction had 18 bases not matched to a gene; V was cut back by 5 bases and J by 0 bases. The CDR3 is made up of 19 amino acids. Written as DNA, the CDR3 is TGTGCCAGCAGTCCCGACGAACTACAGGGGAGTGGGATGAACACTGAAGCTTTCTTT. As protein: CASSPDELQGSGMNTEAFF.

V and J are TRBV4-2 and TRBJ2-6, with D possibly being TRBD1 (5 bases). The CDR3 contains 18 residues. Trimming cost V 2 bases and J 1 base, with 15 bases left between them. The germline gives CDR1 LGHNA, CDR2 YNFKEQ. In DNA form, the CDR3 reads TGTGCCAGCAGCCAAAAGATATACGCAGGGTCTGGGGCCAACGTCCTGACTTTC. This codes for CASSQKIYAGSGANVLTF.

This clonotype was found a few times. V gene TRBV28 combines with J gene TRBJ1-4, with D unclear. Per the germline V gene, CDR1 is MDHEN and CDR2 is SYDVKM. Trimming removed 1 base from V and 4 bases from J, with 10 bases in between. The CDR3 sequence is 15 residues long. The CDR3, as DNA: TGTGCCAGCAGTTTATTGATGGGGAGTAATGAAAAACTGTTTTTT. Residues: CASSLLMGSNEKLFF. The entire variable domain, with the rest obtained from reference TRBV28 and TRBJ1-4, is as follows: DVKVTQSSRYLVKRTGEKVFLECVQDMDHENMFWYRQDPGLGLRLIYFSYDVKMKEKGDIPEGYSVSREKKERFSLILESASTNQTSMYLCASSLLMGSNEKLFFGSGTQLSVL.

This clonotype appeared a few times. J is TRBJ1-2 and V is TRBV6-6; D ambiguous. Trimming pared 2 bases from V and 6 bases from J, leaving 19 bases between. The germline V gene has CDR1 MNHNY and CDR2 SVGAGI (reference sequence). The CDR3 has 16 residues. The CDR3 protein is CASSYPKDRTYNGYTF. The CDR3 coding sequence is TGTGCCAGCAGTTACCCCAAGGATCGAACTTACAATGGCTACACCTTC.

The chain combines TRBV6-1 with TRBJ2-4, with unresolved D. Between the trimmed V and J ends, which lost 7 bases and 15 bases, there was a span of 25 bases. The germline V gene encodes CDR1 MNHNS and CDR2 SASEGT. The CDR3 is 14 amino acids. CDR3 sequence: CASTSRRVPYERYF. The CDR3, as DNA: TGTGCCAGCACTTCACGAAGGGTTCCCTACGAGCGGTACTTC.

The rearrangement links TRBV20-1 to TRBJ1-3; perhaps TRBD1 as D (5 bases). CDR3 size: 14 residues. The germline CDR1 and CDR2 sequences are DFQATT and SNEGSKA (reference sequence). V lost 1 base and J 8 bases, leaving 15 bases between the germline ends. The CDR3 loop reads CSARGSRAPDTIYF. For the CDR3, the DNA is TGCAGTGCTAGAGGAAGCAGGGCTCCGGACACCATATATTTT.

This clonotype was observed a handful of times. This chain uses TRBV23-1 with TRBJ2-6; TRBD1 aligns across 7 bases. TRBV23-1 belongs to the ORF category, with a function that is uncertain. This CDR3 region has 16 residues. Trimming cost V 8 bases and J 4 bases; bases outside gene matches: 11. This chain's CDR3 is CASPARQGSGANVLTF. Written as DNA, the CDR3 is TGCGCCAGCCCAGCCCGACAGGGAAGCGGGGCCAACGTCCTGACTTTC.

The gene calls are TRBV4-1 and TRBJ1-5; no reliable D call. V was pared by 1 base and J by 4 bases, with 11 bases between. The CDR3 contains 15 residues. Germline V gene data show CDR1 as MGHRA and CDR2 as YSYEKL. The CDR3 here is CASSQGAFRNQPQHF. DNA for the CDR3: TGCGCCAGCAGCCAAGGGGCGTTTAGAAATCAGCCCCAGCATTTT.

The rearrangement links TRBV6-2 or TRBV6-3 to TRBJ2-2; no definite D call. The germline V gene encodes CDR1 MNHEY and CDR2 SVGEGT. V was cut by 3 bases and J by 0 bases, with 8 bases left in between. This CDR3 region has 15 residues. This chain's CDR3 is CASSYVGTNTGELFF. In DNA, the CDR3 is TGTGCCAGCAGTTATGTGGGAACGAACACCGGGGAGCTGTTTTTT.

The J gene is TRBJ1-1, the V gene TRBV6-1; no clear D gene. Trimming stripped 3 bases from V and 11 bases from J, with 22 bases between. Germline CDR1 is MNHNS and CDR2 is SASEGT. The CDR3 sequence is 15 residues long. The chain's CDR3 is CASSDSPSLPFDAFF. The CDR3 DNA sequence: TGTGCCAGCAGTGATTCTCCAAGTCTCCCCTTTGATGCTTTCTTT.